These 14 T cell receptor beta chains came from one sample sequenced in a study of cytomegalovirus exposure and HLA in healthy donors. PCR amplification relied on 60 Vbeta primers (plus 13 Jbeta primers). Clones were sequenced by immunoSEQ multiplex PCR, and TCRdb holds only the in-frame ones, with some missing. Of around 170,000 clones in the sample, over 70% were seen once. Material: PBMCs. The receptors shown here come from a middle-aged woman in good health and CMV-seropositive.

The gene calls are TRBV5-1 and TRBJ2-5; TRBD1 matches 9 bases. This CDR3 is 16 amino acids long. With 7 bases clipped from V and 3 bases from J, the junction kept 13 bases outside the gene matches. Looked up from germline, CDR1 is SGHRS and CDR2 is YFSETQ. In DNA form, the CDR3 reads TGCGCCAGCTCTCCGATAACAGGGGGCGCCGAAGAGACCCAGTACTTC. It codes for CASSPITGGAEETQYF.

V and J are TRBV27 and TRBJ1-2; weak D call: TRBD1 (5 bases). The CDR3 is 13 residues long. Trimming cost V 6 bases and J 5 bases, with 13 bases left between them. Germline loops: CDR1 MNHEY, CDR2 SMNVEV (reference sequence). This chain's CDR3 is CASRLRGTYGYTF. The DNA of the CDR3 is TGTGCCAGCAGACTTCGGGGGACTTATGGCTACACCTTC.

The chain uses TRBV2 and TRBJ2-5; D is possibly TRBD1 (5 bases). V was shortened by 5 bases and J by 5 bases, with 12 bases between the two germline ends. The CDR3 consists of 13 residues. The germline V gene has CDR1 SNHLY and CDR2 FYNNEI. The CDR3 reads CASSSDSRETQYF. The DNA of the CDR3 is TGTGCCAGCAGTTCAGACAGCAGGGAGACCCAGTACTTC. The entire variable domain, with the rest obtained from reference TRBV2 and TRBJ2-5, is as follows: EPEVTQTPSHQVTQMGQEVILRCVPISNHLYFYWYRQILGQKVEFLVSFYNNEISEKSEIFDDQFSVERPDGSNFTLKIRSTKLEDSAMYFCASSSDSRETQYFGPGTRLLVL.

This clone has a handful of counts. The chain employs TRBV29-1 and TRBJ1-1; D is undetermined. The CDR3 consists of 13 residues. Germline assignment: CDR1 SQVTM and CDR2 ANQGSEA. V gave up 6 bases and J gave up 7 bases, with 18 bases separating them. The CDR3 protein is CSVAVGIPVEAFF. The CDR3 bases are TGCAGCGTGGCCGTCGGGATCCCAGTTGAAGCTTTCTTT.

The genes are TRBV6-6 and TRBJ1-2, with a tentative D call TRBD1 (5 bases). This CDR3 contains 12 residues. Germline CDR1 is MNHNY and CDR2 is SVGAGI (reference sequence). V dropped 5 bases and J dropped 10 bases, with 14 bases sitting between them. The CDR3 DNA reads TGTGCCAGCAGTCCCGGCGGGGGATTCTACACCTTC. Amino acid sequence: CASSPGGGFYTF.

The chain combines TRBV14 with TRBJ2-3; possible D gene TRBD1, 6 bases. The length of the CDR3 is 17 residues. Trimming pared 1 base from V and 2 bases from J, leaving 16 bases between. Looked up from germline, CDR1 is SGHDN and CDR2 is FVKESK. The CDR3 DNA is TGTGCCAGCAGCCAAGTGGAGACAGGACTCTACACAGATACGCAGTATTTT. It codes for CASSQVETGLYTDTQYF.

Points on this clone: The identical CDR3 is also encoded by other nucleotide sequences in the sample. This chain uses TRBV29-1 with TRBJ2-5, with D possibly matching TRBD2 (6 bases). The V and J ends lost 4 bases and 4 bases respectively, with 10 bases between them. The CDR3 consists of 12 residues. Germline V gene sequence: CDR1 SQVTM, CDR2 ANQGSEA. The CDR3 loop reads CSVGTGGETQYF. The CDR3 region has the DNA TGCAGCGTTGGGACCGGGGGAGAGACCCAGTACTTC.

This clone has at least ten counts. This chain's CDR3 is CASSSIQGNEQYF. CDR3 bases: TGCGCCAGCAGCTCCATACAGGGGAACGAGCAGTACTTC. The chain joins TRBV5-1 to TRBJ2-7; 7 nucleotides match TRBD1. The trim removed 3 bases at V and 5 bases at J, leaving 5 bases unmatched. Per the germline V gene, CDR1 is SGHRS and CDR2 is YFSETQ. This CDR3 contains 13 residues.

The chain carries TRBV4-2 and TRBJ1-6; TRBD1 matches 9 bases. V was clipped by 1 base and J by 8 bases; unmatched bases: 0. The CDR3 is made up of 14 amino acids. Germline V lookup: CDR1 LGHNA, CDR2 YNFKEQ. In nucleotides, the CDR3 is TGTGCCAGCAGCCAAGGGACAGGGGATTCACCCCTCCACTTT. Translation gives CASSQGTGDSPLHF.

This chain connects TRBV11-3 to TRBJ2-1; 9 bases line up with TRBD1. Trimming removed 6 bases from V and 9 bases from J; junction bases left unmatched: 6. The germline CDR1 and CDR2 sequences are SGHNT and YENEEA. The CDR3 length is 13 residues. This CDR3 reads CASSYNRGPEQFF. The CDR3 nucleotides read TGTGCCAGCAGTTACAACAGGGGGCCTGAGCAGTTCTTC.

This clone was found a few times. The chain has TRBV5-1 and TRBJ2-7; D remains unclear. The V gene lost 4 bases and the J gene lost 0 bases, with 14 bases spanning the gap. CDR3 length: 15 residues. Germline V gene sequence: CDR1 SGHRS, CDR2 YFSETQ. The CDR3 coding sequence is TGCGCCAGCAGCCCGGGTGATGCGGTCTCCTACGAGCAGTACTTC. It translates to CASSPGDAVSYEQYF.

The rearrangement uses TRBV19 and TRBJ2-3; D gene ambiguous. The CDR3 has 14 amino acids. The germline V gene encodes CDR1 LNHDA and CDR2 SQIVND (reference sequence). Trimming cost V 4 bases and J 0 bases, with 8 bases left between them. In DNA form, the CDR3 reads TGTGCCAGTAGTACACTTCCGAGCACAGATACGCAGTATTTT. The encoded protein is CASSTLPSTDTQYF.

V gene TRBV5-6 combines with J gene TRBJ1-6; TRBD1 agrees at 11 bases. The length of the CDR3 is 15 residues. Germline V gene sequence: CDR1 SGHDT, CDR2 YYEEEE. After removal of 4 bases from V and 8 bases from J, the junction contained 5 bases not matched to a gene. CDR3 in DNA: TGTGCCAGCAGCGCAGGGACAGGGGGGTATTCACCCCTCCACTTT. Protein sequence: CASSAGTGGYSPLHF.

This chain links TRBV7-8 with TRBJ2-1; TRBD2 aligns across 9 bases. The germline CDR1 and CDR2 sequences are SGHVS and FQNEAQ. V dropped 7 bases and J dropped 10; count of bases not matched to a gene: 14. This CDR3 is 15 amino acids long. The CDR3 nucleotides read TGTGCCAGCACTCCTATGGCTAGCGGGGCCGGGGAGCAGTTCTTC. Its translation is CASTPMASGAGEQFF.